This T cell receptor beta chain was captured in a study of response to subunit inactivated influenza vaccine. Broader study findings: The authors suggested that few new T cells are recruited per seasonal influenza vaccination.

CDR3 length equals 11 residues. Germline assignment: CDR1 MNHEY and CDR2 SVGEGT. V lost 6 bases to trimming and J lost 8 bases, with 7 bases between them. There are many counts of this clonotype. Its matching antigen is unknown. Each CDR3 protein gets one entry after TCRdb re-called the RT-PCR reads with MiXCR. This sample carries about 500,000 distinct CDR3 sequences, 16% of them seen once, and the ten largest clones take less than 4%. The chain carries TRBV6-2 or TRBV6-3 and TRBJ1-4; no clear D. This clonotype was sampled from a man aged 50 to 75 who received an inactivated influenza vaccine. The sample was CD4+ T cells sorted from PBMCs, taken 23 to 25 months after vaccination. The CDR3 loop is CASRIAEKLFF. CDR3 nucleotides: TGTGCCAGCAGGATCGCGGAAAAACTGTTTTTT.